The sequence of this T cell receptor beta chain was determined in a study of shared clonotypes between healthy human individuals. Generated by immunoSEQ multiplex PCR, the TCRdb table keeps only in-frame clones and is missing some. The sample records over 850,000 clones, approximately 80% being singletons. Of note for this clone: This specimen includes other DNA sequences encoding the same CDR3.

V was cut by 0 bases and J by 2 bases, with 9 bases left in between. The CDR3 has 15 residues. Germline lookup yields CDR1 SGHRS and CDR2 YFSETQ. The receptor was derived from a man aged 18 to 29 in good health. Some clones in this sample may be carry-over from other donors' samples. The rearrangement uses TRBV5-1 and TRBJ2-1, with D possibly TRBD2 on 6 matching bases. The specimen sequenced was memory CD4+ T cells from PBMCs. Subset given: CD45RA-negative fraction. The CDR3 loop reads CASSLVAGTYNEQFF. The CDR3 DNA follows: TGCGCCAGCAGCTTGGTCGCGGGGACCTACAATGAGCAGTTCTTC. The full variable domain, with the rest looked up from reference TRBV5-1 and TRBJ2-1, is KAGVTQTPRYLIKTRGQQVTLSCSPISGHRSVSWYQQTPGQGLQFLFEYFSETQRNKGNFPGRFSGRQFSNSRSEMNVSTLELGDSALYLCASSLVAGTYNEQFFGPGTRLTVL.